The next 2 T cell receptor beta chains were all read from a single sample in a study of long-term antiretroviral therapy in people with HIV. An immunoSEQ assay, version v3.0, was performed at survey level. Assay: immunoSEQ multiplex PCR; the TCRdb copy retains only in-frame clones and omits some. Among fewer than 30,000 clones listed, about four fifths were seen once. The sequencing used unsorted PBMCs, collected 0.7 years before starting antiretroviral therapy. These receptors all stem from a man aged 25 to 40 with HIV.

The chain uses TRBV11-3 and TRBJ2-7; D might be TRBD1 (6 bases). From germline, CDR1 is SGHNT and CDR2 YENEEA. This CDR3 is 14 amino acids long. V was clipped by 5 bases and J by 0 bases, with 11 bases between them. The CDR3 DNA reads as TGTGCCAGCAGCCATACAGGGAGCTCCTACGAGCAGTACTTC. Its translation: CASSHTGSSYEQYF.

The gene calls are TRBV14 and TRBJ1-3, with D uncertain. The germline CDR1 and CDR2 sequences are SGHDN and FVKESK. The CDR3 is 13 residues long. V was trimmed by 4 bases and J by 4 bases, leaving 8 bases between them. The CDR3 loop is CASSLVGGNTIYF. CDR3 DNA: TGTGCCAGCAGCCTCGTAGGGGGAAACACCATATATTTT.